These 2 T cell receptor beta chains share one sample of origin, sequenced in a study of T-cell reconstitution after alpha-beta-depleted transplantation in children (dated by TCRdb to the mid-2010s). The library was produced with PCR. The instrument given in TCRdb is Illumina HiSeq 2500. TCR libraries were prepared with molecular barcoding, using unique molecular identifiers to normalize TCRbeta repertoire quantification. TCRdb handled the public reads itself, with Q25 trimming in fastp and clone calling in MiXCR, and kept productive beta chains. Merged by CDR3 protein, the rows form single entries marked with the most common genes and DNA. For this sample the table gives around 440,000 distinct CDR3 sequences, of which more than 9% were detected only once. Jointly, the top ten make up around 2% of the sample. According to the study, the label for this sample's treatment or condition signals: allogeneic hematopoietic cell transplantation with graft depleted of TCRalphabeta T cells and CD19 B cells.

The material sequenced was PBMCs, taken before TCRalphabeta/CD19-depleted stem cell transplant. The receptors shown here come from a child aged 2 to 10 with inherited bone marrow failure, due to receive a stem cell transplant.

There are many counts of this clonotype. V and J are TRBV7-9 and TRBJ2-7; no definite D call. The CDR3 extends over 13 amino acids. Germline lookup yields CDR1 SEHNR and CDR2 FQNEAQ (reference sequence). The V gene lost 10 bases and the J gene lost 0 bases, with 13 bases spanning the gap. CDR3 nucleotides: TGTGCCACCAACGGGCCGAGCTCCTACGAGCAGTACTTC. Amino acid sequence: CATNGPSSYEQYF.

V and J are TRBV12-3 or TRBV12-4 and TRBJ1-1, with no clear D. V was shortened by 1 base and J by 3 bases, with 9 bases between the two germline ends. The CDR3 covers 14 residues. CDR3 in DNA: TGTGCCAGCAGTTTAGTTATTTGGGACACTGAAGCTTTCTTT. As protein: CASSLVIWDTEAFF.